One and the same sample provided the 7 T cell receptor beta chains below, sequenced in a study of diagnostic markers for celiac disease. TCRdb re-called the reads; one entry per CDR3 protein, DNA not given. The table for this sample gives 5,000 to 6,000 distinct CDR3 sequences. Sequencing input: either unsorted cells or a sorted T cell fraction (not recorded which). Every receptor here comes from a human donor. This table probably holds off-target reads from a library built for another chain.

The chain links TRBV28 to TRBJ1-3. This CDR3 is 16 amino acids long. CDR1 and CDR2 from the germline V gene are MDHEN and SYDVKM. The CDR3 loop is CARRNRKGRAGKNIYF.

This CDR3 is CASTYGGRNNSPLHF. This chain connects TRBV2 to TRBJ1-6. The CDR3 sequence is 15 residues long. The germline V gene encodes CDR1 SNHLY and CDR2 FYNNEI.

The chain employs TRBV12-3 or TRBV12-4 and TRBJ1-2; TCRdb lists TRBD1, though no DNA is available to test this call. This CDR3 is built from 12 residues. The chain's CDR3 is CASSKGTSGYTF.

The chain uses TRBV20-1 and TRBJ2-1; no DNA is available, so the TRBD1 call from TCRdb remains unchecked. Per the germline V gene, CDR1 is DFQATT and CDR2 is SNEGSKA (reference sequence). The CDR3 extends over 13 amino acids. The CDR3 protein is CSARDRGRWEQFF.

This CDR3 reads CASSSTGGNYGYTF. This sequence joins TRBV13 and TRBJ1-2; TCRdb returns TRBD1, unconfirmable since there is no DNA. Germline CDR1 is PRHDT and CDR2 is FYEKMQ (reference sequence). The CDR3 contains 14 residues.

The chain joins TRBV20-1 to TRBJ2-1; TCRdb selects TRBD2, and the lack of DNA leaves this call unchecked. Germline lookup yields CDR1 DFQATT and CDR2 SNEGSKA (reference sequence). The CDR3 contains 15 residues. This CDR3 reads CSAISGGAWDNEQFF.

This clonotype counts as medium-sized by frequency. The chain is built from TRBV6-6 and TRBJ2-5; with no DNA, the TCRdb D assignment of TRBD1 cannot be verified. There are 15 residues in the CDR3. Germline V gene sequence: CDR1 MNHNY, CDR2 SVGAGI (reference sequence). CDR3 region: CASTSLLGLRETQYF.